The 22 T cell receptor beta chains reported below all come from one sample, sequenced in a study of CD8 T cells in Susac syndrome (dated by TCRdb to the late 2010s). Library method: the immunoSEQ multiplex PCR assay. RNA was extracted using the RNeasy kit, and roughly 0.45 to 1 microgram was reverse transcribed with random hexamers. TCRdb reworked the public reads: Q25 trimming with fastp, MiXCR clone assembly, productive beta chains retained. Entries that share a CDR3 protein sequence are merged under the most common genes and DNA. For this sample the table gives approximately 160,000 distinct CDR3 sequences, of which around 93% were detected only once. The ten top clones hold roughly 0.13% of the sample. Sequencing input: CD4+ T cells from PBMCs. These receptors all stem from a human donor in good health.

J is TRBJ1-5 and V is TRBV12-3 or TRBV12-4; no clear D. Trimming cost V 9 bases and J 1 base, with 13 bases left between them. This CDR3 has 14 amino acids. CDR3 in amino acids: CASRQVNSNQPQHF. CDR3 sequence (DNA): TGTGCCAGTCGGCAGGTTAACAGCAATCAGCCCCAGCATTTT.

The V and J genes are TRBV29-1 and TRBJ1-4; D gene uncertain. The CDR3 length is 14 residues. Looked up from germline, CDR1 is SQVTM and CDR2 is ANQGSEA. Deletions cut 7 bases from V and 0 bases from J, with 12 bases between. The CDR3 spells CSAWLGATNEKLFF. CDR3 bases: TGCAGCGCCTGGTTAGGAGCAACTAATGAAAAACTGTTTTTT.

This chain uses TRBV20-1 with TRBJ1-5, with D possibly matching TRBD1 (6 bases). V lost 1 base and J lost 5, with 9 bases in between. The CDR3 covers 13 residues. Per the germline V gene, CDR1 is DFQATT and CDR2 is SNEGSKA (reference sequence). CDR3 sequence (DNA): TGCAGTGCTAGAGTGGGGGCTGATCAGCCCCAGCATTTT. Translation gives CSARVGADQPQHF.

V gene TRBV6-1 combines with J gene TRBJ2-2; D not certain. The CDR3 is 13 amino acids. The germline V and J ends were trimmed by 1 base and 5 bases, with 5 bases remaining between them. CDR1 and CDR2 (germline): MNHNS, SASEGT. The CDR3 here is CASSEVGTGELFF. CDR3 nucleotides: TGTGCCAGCAGTGAAGTGGGTACCGGGGAGCTGTTTTTT.

V gene TRBV3-1 combines with J gene TRBJ1-6; the D gene is possibly TRBD1 (5 bases). Germline CDR1 LGHDT, CDR2 YNNKEL (reference sequence). The CDR3 has 15 amino acids. V lost 3 bases, J lost 8 bases, and 14 bases lay in between. Here the CDR3 reads CASSHSWGGDSPLHF. CDR3 DNA sequence: TGTGCCAGCAGCCATAGTTGGGGGGGGGATTCACCCCTCCACTTT.

The chain links TRBV2 to TRBJ2-7; 8 nucleotides line up with TRBD1. The CDR3 is made up of 15 amino acids. Germline V gene data show CDR1 as SNHLY and CDR2 as FYNNEI. The trim removed 7 bases at V and 4 bases at J, leaving 12 bases unmatched. CDR3 sequence reads: CASTRGQGKEYEQYF. CDR3 sequence (DNA): TGTGCCAGCACCAGAGGACAGGGCAAGGAGTACGAGCAGTACTTC.

The V gene is TRBV19, the J gene TRBJ1-1; D uncertain. This CDR3 comprises 13 residues. Per the germline V gene, CDR1 is LNHDA and CDR2 is SQIVND (reference sequence). With 2 bases removed from V and 7 bases from J, the gap between germline ends came to 11 bases. CDR3 nucleotides: TGTGCCAGTAGTATAAGTGGCTTAAATGAAGCTTTCTTT. Amino acid sequence: CASSISGLNEAFF.

This chain connects TRBV20-1 to TRBJ2-7, with TRBD1 matching over 10 bases. The junction had 8 bases not matched to a gene; V was cut back by 5 bases and J by 7 bases. From germline, CDR1 is DFQATT and CDR2 SNEGSKA (reference sequence). This CDR3 comprises 13 residues. The CDR3 protein is CSAQDRGMGEQYF. DNA of the CDR3: TGCAGTGCTCAGGACAGGGGGATGGGAGAGCAGTACTTC.

This clonotype was detected only a few times. The J gene is TRBJ2-5, the V gene TRBV7-2; 7 nucleotides line up with TRBD1. Trimming took 3 bases from V and 5 from J; bases not matched to a gene: 0. Germline CDR1 reads SGHTA; CDR2 reads FQGNSA. The CDR3 totals 12 residues. Written as DNA, the CDR3 is TGTGCCAGCAGCTTGGACAGGGAGACCCAGTACTTC. Translation: CASSLDRETQYF.

The chain carries TRBV12-3 or TRBV12-4 and TRBJ2-7; 8 bases agree with TRBD2. The CDR3 covers 15 residues. V gave up 3 bases and J gave up 5 bases; unmatched junction bases: 9. This chain's CDR3 is CASSFEGTSWDEQYF. In DNA form, the CDR3 reads TGTGCCAGCAGTTTTGAAGGGACTAGTTGGGACGAGCAGTACTTC.

The chain links TRBV29-1 to TRBJ2-3; D possibly corresponds to TRBD2 (5 bases). CDR3 length equals 15 residues. With 4 bases removed from V and 4 bases from J, the gap between germline ends came to 18 bases. The V gene's germline CDR1 is SQVTM and CDR2 ANQGSEA. The CDR3 here is CSVGSFRLRSDTQYF. The CDR3 nucleotides read TGCAGCGTTGGCTCCTTCAGACTACGGTCAGATACGCAGTATTTT.

The sample holds one count of this clonotype. The rearrangement links TRBV9 to TRBJ2-7; perhaps TRBD1 as D (7 bases). V shed 0 bases and J shed 4 bases, with 14 bases lying between them. Germline assignment: CDR1 SGDLS and CDR2 YYNGEE. The CDR3 runs to 15 residues. This CDR3 reads CASSVAGGSTYEQYF. The CDR3 coding sequence is TGTGCCAGCAGCGTAGCAGGGGGGTCAACTTACGAGCAGTACTTC.

The chain uses TRBV4-2 and TRBJ2-7; D gene uncertain. CDR3 length: 13 residues. The ends were cut back, 1 base at V and 7 bases at J, with 11 bases in the middle. The germline V gene encodes CDR1 LGHNA and CDR2 YNFKEQ. CDR3 region: CASSQGQADEQYF. In DNA, the CDR3 is TGTGCCAGCAGCCAAGGGCAGGCGGATGAGCAGTACTTC.

In its sample, this clonotype was seen once. The V and J genes are TRBV5-1 and TRBJ2-7, with TRBD1 identical over 8 bases. Trimming took 2 bases from V and 0 from J; bases not matched to a gene: 7. Germline CDR1 and CDR2: SGHRS and YFSETQ. This CDR3 is built from 16 residues. CDR3 sequence (DNA): TGCGCCAGCAGCTTTCTGTGGGGACAGGCCTCCTACGAGCAGTACTTC. Protein product: CASSFLWGQASYEQYF.

The chain has TRBV20-1 and TRBJ1-2; no firm D call. The CDR3 runs to 11 residues. The V gene's germline CDR1 is DFQATT and CDR2 SNEGSKA (reference sequence). Between the trimmed V and J ends, which lost 6 bases and 8 bases, there was a span of 13 bases. CDR3 protein: CSAEERVGYTF. The DNA for the CDR3 is TGCAGTGCGGAGGAACGGGTAGGCTACACCTTC.

The gene calls are TRBV6-1 and TRBJ2-7, with D tentatively TRBD1 (6 bases). V was clipped by 2 bases and J by 2 bases, with 13 bases between them. The CDR3 covers 15 residues. Germline CDR1 MNHNS, CDR2 SASEGT. This CDR3 is CASSESTGPPYEQYF. The CDR3 DNA follows: TGTGCCAGCAGTGAATCGACAGGACCCCCCTACGAGCAGTACTTC.

The chain combines TRBV19 with TRBJ1-2; 10 nucleotides align to TRBD1. V lost 5 bases and J lost 5; bases outside the gene matches: 8. The CDR3 sequence is 15 residues long. The germline CDR1 and CDR2 sequences are LNHDA and SQIVND (reference sequence). The CDR3 loop is CASSSEDRGWYGYTF. The CDR3 region has the DNA TGTGCCAGTAGTTCAGAGGACAGGGGGTGGTATGGCTACACCTTC.

This clonotype was observed once. The rearrangement uses TRBV5-4 and TRBJ2-2; TRBD1 matches 9 bases. The CDR3 runs to 17 residues. Germline V gene lookup returns CDR1 SGHNT and CDR2 YYREEE (reference sequence). The junction had 8 bases not matched to a gene; V was cut back by 3 bases and J by 2 bases. CDR3 sequence reads: CASSSPTGGINTGELFF. The CDR3 region has the DNA TGTGCCAGCAGCTCCCCGACAGGGGGTATTAACACCGGGGAGCTGTTTTTT.

The gene calls are TRBV15 and TRBJ1-5, with D uncertain. V shed 3 bases and J shed 3 bases, with 12 bases lying between them. The germline CDR1 and CDR2 sequences are LNHNV and YYDKDF (reference sequence). This CDR3 region has 15 residues. CDR3 loop: CATSREDTYNQPQHF. CDR3 coding DNA: TGTGCCACCAGCAGGGAAGACACCTACAATCAGCCCCAGCATTTT.

The chain couples TRBV20-1 to TRBJ2-5; no definite D call. V gave up 6 bases and J gave up 1 base, with 9 bases separating them. The CDR3 length is 12 residues. Germline lookup yields CDR1 DFQATT and CDR2 SNEGSKA (reference sequence). CDR3 DNA: TGCAGTGCGCGGACGTCCCAAGAGACCCAGTACTTC. Its protein is CSARTSQETQYF.

This chain uses TRBV5-1 with TRBJ1-4, with TRBD1 identical over 9 bases. V gave up 4 bases and J gave up 11 bases; unmatched junction bases: 12. The CDR3 is 15 amino acids. The germline V gene encodes CDR1 SGHRS and CDR2 YFSETQ. CDR3 DNA: TGCGCCAGCAGCCCGGGACAGGGTATATTCGGGAAACTGTTTTTT. Protein sequence: CASSPGQGIFGKLFF.

The J gene is TRBJ2-5, the V gene TRBV29-1, with D perhaps being TRBD1 or TRBD2 (6 bases each). CDR1 is SQVTM, CDR2 ANQGSEA, per germline. Between the trimmed V and J ends, which lost 2 bases and 5 bases, there was a span of 12 bases. The CDR3 is 13 residues long. The CDR3 loop is CSVERLGGETQYF. CDR3 in DNA: TGCAGCGTTGAAAGGCTAGGGGGGGAGACCCAGTACTTC.